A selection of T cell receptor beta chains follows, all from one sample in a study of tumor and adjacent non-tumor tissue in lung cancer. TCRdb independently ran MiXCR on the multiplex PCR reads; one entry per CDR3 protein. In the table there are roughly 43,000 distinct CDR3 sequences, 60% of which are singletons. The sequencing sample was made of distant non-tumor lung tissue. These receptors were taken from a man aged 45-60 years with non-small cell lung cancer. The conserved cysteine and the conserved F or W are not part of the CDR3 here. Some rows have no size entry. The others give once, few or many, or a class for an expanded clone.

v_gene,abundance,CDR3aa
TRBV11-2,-,AGSLASGGRTDTQY
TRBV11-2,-,ASRPPSEGQGHEQL
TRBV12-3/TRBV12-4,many,ASRFGTGSYGYT
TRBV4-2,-,ASGQERSYGYT
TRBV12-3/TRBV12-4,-,ASIGWQGGRETQY
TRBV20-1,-,SAPGRGLSQPQH
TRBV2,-,ASTLGTRLTDTQY
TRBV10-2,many,ASSENRGIDEQF
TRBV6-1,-,ASSAVLDDKLF
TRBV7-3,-,ASSPVAWVSYNEQF
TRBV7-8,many,ASSLDTGALRQETQY
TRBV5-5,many,ASSLLQGGTDTQY
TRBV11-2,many,ASSLGATGVPYEQY
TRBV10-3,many,AISESKITLFFDEQF
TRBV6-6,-,DSSPGGTGASYVQY
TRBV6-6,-,ASSSGTSAHNEHF
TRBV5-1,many,ASSMDRFNIQY
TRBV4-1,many,ASSRNRDSNLNTEAF
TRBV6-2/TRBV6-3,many,ASSYFLRTGGTEAF
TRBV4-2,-,ASNRREDPVSEPF
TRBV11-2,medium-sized,ASSFSQTGSYEQY
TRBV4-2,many,ASSPYQDRAPVANVLT
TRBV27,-,ARSSGAVGNQPQH
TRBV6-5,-,ASSYTNPSGGYNRQF
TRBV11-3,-,ASSPGHGLLYEQY
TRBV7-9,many,ASSPRLGSEQY
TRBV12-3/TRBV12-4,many,ASNIAGDLRTEAF
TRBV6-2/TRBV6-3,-,ASSSLESEQF
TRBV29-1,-,SVDTSGTIVGELL
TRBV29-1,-,SLDYGGGNMGELF
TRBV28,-,ASSSTLAWTGFNEQF
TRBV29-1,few,SVAAGQIYNEQF
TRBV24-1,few,ATGLAGGSTDTQY
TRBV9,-,ASSPGPFPYEQY
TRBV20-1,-,SAPGWGLNHSQH
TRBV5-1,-,ASSLESRGGYEQY
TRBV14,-,TSSHSVRGSYNEQF
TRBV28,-,ASSPRDIRGTQY
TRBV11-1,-,ACSSTRETQY
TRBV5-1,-,ASSFTTGEDTGELF
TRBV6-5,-,ASTLSEGGETEH
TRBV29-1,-,SVGHNEQF
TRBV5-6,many,ASSPTSASYNEQF
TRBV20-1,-,CARESFSTDTQY
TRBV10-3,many,AISENGAYEQY
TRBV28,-,ASNLIQGNTDTHY
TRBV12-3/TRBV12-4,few,ASSPGRWGGGETQY
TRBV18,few,ASSPYLTRSGEAAEAF
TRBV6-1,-,ASMVGSGTDQPQH
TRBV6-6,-,ASSYSPLALDEHF
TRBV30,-,ARSPRQERQF
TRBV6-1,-,ASSESPGAF
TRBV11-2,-,ASTPGGGENEQY
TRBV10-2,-,AGSESTLSNQPQH
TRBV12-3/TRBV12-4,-,ACRTGGAATDTQY
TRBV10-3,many,ASQRAGGPLETQY
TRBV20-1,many,SASRGRTGELF
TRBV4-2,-,ANRQPAGVDAEKLF
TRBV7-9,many,ASSILSEQY
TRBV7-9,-,ASRPDRGELY